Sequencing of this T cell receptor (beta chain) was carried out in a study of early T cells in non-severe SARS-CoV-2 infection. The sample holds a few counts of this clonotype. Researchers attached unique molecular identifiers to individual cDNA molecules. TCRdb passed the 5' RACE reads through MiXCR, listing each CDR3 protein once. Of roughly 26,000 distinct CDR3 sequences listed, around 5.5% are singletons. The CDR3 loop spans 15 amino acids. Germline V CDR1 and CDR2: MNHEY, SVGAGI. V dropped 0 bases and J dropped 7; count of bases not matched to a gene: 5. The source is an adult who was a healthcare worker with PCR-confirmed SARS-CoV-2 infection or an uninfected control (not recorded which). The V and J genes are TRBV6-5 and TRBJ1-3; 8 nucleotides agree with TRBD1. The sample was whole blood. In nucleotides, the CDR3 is TGTGCCAGCAGTTACTCGTCCCAGGGGGCGAACACCATATATTTT. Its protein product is CASSYSSQGANTIYF.